The 21 T cell receptor beta chains below come from one sample, sequenced in a study of blood T cell repertoires in COVID-19. Here immunoSEQ multiplex PCR was the method, and the copy in TCRdb shows in-frame clones only, minus some. This table holds roughly 150,000 clones, roughly 85% found once. The specimen was peripheral blood. The source is a human donor in a cohort sampled during active COVID-19.

The J gene is TRBJ1-2, the V gene TRBV10-3, with D perhaps matching TRBD1 (5 bases). This CDR3 spans 17 amino acids. The germline V and J ends were trimmed by 0 bases and 6 bases, with 20 bases remaining between them. Looked up from germline, CDR1 is ENHRY and CDR2 is SYGVKD. For the CDR3, the DNA is TGTGCCATCAGTGAGTCGATGATCGCCGGAAAAGGGGATGGCTACACCTTC. It codes for CAISESMIAGKGDGYTF.

The V call is TRBV13, the J call TRBJ2-7; 9 bases are a match to TRBD1. Germline CDR1 and CDR2: PRHDT and FYEKMQ (reference sequence). V dropped 5 bases and J dropped 4; count of bases not matched to a gene: 9. This CDR3 has 15 residues. CDR3: CASSRRGQGQYEQYF. The CDR3 DNA follows: TGTGCCAGCAGCCGTAGGGGACAGGGCCAATACGAGCAGTACTTC.

J is TRBJ1-5 and V is TRBV3-1 (or the pseudogene TRBV3-2), with 11 positions matching TRBD1. Germline V lookup: CDR1 LGHDT, CDR2 YNNKEL (reference sequence). The CDR3 is 16 residues long. V shed 1 base, J shed 2 bases, and the junction held 1 base outside the gene matches. CDR3 nucleotides: TGTGCCAGCAGCCAAGGGACAGGGGGCCGCAATCAGCCCCAGCATTTT. It specifies CASSQGTGGRNQPQHF.

J is TRBJ1-5 and V is TRBV6-2 or TRBV6-3; no firm D call. The CDR3 contains 13 residues. V was trimmed by 0 bases and J by 5 bases, leaving 5 bases between them. CDR1 and CDR2 from the germline V gene are MNHEY and SVGEGT. CDR3 sequence reads: CASSYSPDQPQHF. CDR3 nucleotides: TGTGCCAGCAGTTACTCGCCGGATCAGCCCCAGCATTTT.

The rearrangement uses TRBV24-1 and TRBJ2-5, with D possibly matching TRBD2 (5 bases). CDR1 and CDR2 (germline): KGHDR, SFDVKD. The CDR3 is made up of 11 amino acids. V was trimmed by 7 bases and J by 5 bases, leaving 7 bases between them. The CDR3 here is CATSRGETQYF. In DNA, the CDR3 is TGTGCCACCAGCCGAGGGGAGACCCAGTACTTC.

The V gene is TRBV7-6, the J gene TRBJ2-1; unclear D gene. V gave up 1 base and J gave up 0 bases, with 10 bases separating them. Germline-derived CDR1 and CDR2 are SGHVS and FNYEAQ. The CDR3 runs to 16 residues. DNA for the CDR3: TGTGCCAGCAGCTTAGGCGCCTACCGCTCCTACAATGAGCAGTTCTTC. The encoded protein is CASSLGAYRSYNEQFF.

This chain joins TRBV10-3 and TRBJ2-3; D is ambiguous. The ends were cut back, 3 bases at V and 2 bases at J, with 6 bases in the middle. The V gene's germline CDR1 is ENHRY and CDR2 SYGVKD. CDR3 length equals 13 residues. CDR3 DNA: TGTGCCATCAGTGATGGCCTCACAGATACGCAGTATTTT. Translation gives CAISDGLTDTQYF.

V gene TRBV11-3 combines with J gene TRBJ1-2, with 11 bases lining up with TRBD1. Germline CDR1 is SGHNT and CDR2 is YENEEA. This CDR3 is built from 14 residues. V shed 5 bases and J 6 bases; nucleotides not matched to a gene: 5. CDR3 protein: CASSTGQGANGYTF. The CDR3 nucleotides read TGTGCCAGCAGCACCGGACAGGGGGCGAATGGCTACACCTTC.

The chain uses TRBV7-2 and TRBJ1-5; 10 nucleotides match TRBD1. This CDR3 comprises 15 residues. Losses at the gene ends were 1 base for V and 4 bases for J; bases not matched to a gene: 1. Germline CDR1 is SGHTA and CDR2 is FQGNSA. The CDR3 sequence is CASSLEGQGNQPQHF. CDR3 nucleotides: TGTGCCAGCAGCTTAGAGGGACAGGGGAATCAGCCCCAGCATTTT.

The CDR3 here is CASSFRSLAGSYNEQFF. Here the CDR3 DNA reads TGTGCCAGCAGCTTCAGGAGTCTAGCGGGAAGCTACAATGAGCAGTTCTTC. The J gene is TRBJ2-1, the V gene TRBV11-2; the match to TRBD2 covers 9 bases. This CDR3 has 17 residues. From germline, CDR1 is SGHAT and CDR2 FQNNGV. Trimming took 3 bases from V and 3 from J; bases not matched to a gene: 9.

The chain uses TRBV6-2 or TRBV6-3 and TRBJ1-6; maybe TRBD1 (5 bases). The CDR3 contains 14 residues. With 3 bases removed from V and 8 bases from J, the gap between germline ends came to 11 bases. The germline CDR1 and CDR2 sequences are MNHEY and SVGEGT. The CDR3 loop reads CASSYMQGYSPLHF. The CDR3 DNA is TGTGCCAGCAGTTATATGCAGGGTTATTCACCCCTCCACTTT.

This chain connects TRBV5-5 to TRBJ1-2; D possibly corresponds to TRBD1 (5 bases). The germline CDR1 and CDR2 sequences are SGHKS and YYEKEE (reference sequence). V shed 0 bases and J shed 4 bases, with 13 bases lying between them. The CDR3 spans 15 residues. Here the CDR3 reads CASSLGPGQSYGYTF. Here the CDR3 DNA reads TGTGCCAGCAGCTTGGGCCCTGGACAAAGCTATGGCTACACCTTC.

V and J are TRBV12-3 or TRBV12-4 and TRBJ1-4; D is unclear. The CDR3 runs 13 residues. V dropped 6 bases and J dropped 7 bases, with 12 bases sitting between them. The CDR3 sequence is CASRSAGSEKLFF. CDR3 nucleotides: TGTGCCAGCAGAAGCGCCGGGTCTGAAAAACTGTTTTTT.

The J gene is TRBJ2-5, the V gene TRBV28, with D possibly TRBD2 on 5 matching bases. V lost 5 bases and J lost 5, with 12 bases in between. The CDR3 covers 13 residues. The germline V gene has CDR1 MDHEN and CDR2 SYDVKM. The CDR3, as DNA: TGTGCCAGCAGTGCCCCTAGCCTGGAGACCCAGTACTTC. It specifies CASSAPSLETQYF.

V and J are TRBV6-5 and TRBJ2-7, with 10 bases identical to TRBD2. Germline V gives CDR1 MNHEY, CDR2 SVGAGI. The J segment lost 5 bases and the V segment lost 2 bases, leaving 6 bases of the junction unmatched. The CDR3 sequence is 15 residues long. CDR3 coding DNA: TGTGCCAGCAGTTACACCGGGACTAGCGCCCACGAGCAGTACTTC. Translation gives CASSYTGTSAHEQYF.

This chain uses TRBV2 with TRBJ2-3, with D perhaps TRBD1 (6 bases). Between the trimmed V and J ends, which lost 4 bases and 0 bases, there was a span of 20 bases. CDR1 is SNHLY and CDR2 is FYNNEI in the germline V gene. The CDR3 runs 18 residues. CDR3 amino acids: CASSGGPGRGRSTDTQYF. For the CDR3, the DNA is TGTGCCAGCAGTGGGGGCCCTGGCAGGGGTAGGAGCACAGATACGCAGTATTTT.

This chain connects TRBV7-2 to TRBJ1-6, with D unresolved. With 1 base removed from V and 8 bases from J, the gap between germline ends came to 9 bases. The CDR3 covers 14 residues. Germline-derived CDR1 and CDR2 are SGHTA and FQGNSA. The CDR3 DNA reads as TGTGCCAGCAGCTTAGGTCTCGGTCATTCACCCCTCCACTTT. It translates to CASSLGLGHSPLHF.

The chain carries TRBV12-3 or TRBV12-4 and TRBJ2-1; D not certain. Trimming left V 6 bases short and J 5 bases short, with 11 bases between. The CDR3 runs to 13 residues. The CDR3 DNA sequence: TGTGCCAGCAGCGTCGTACAAGACAATGAGCAGTTCTTC. This codes for CASSVVQDNEQFF.

This chain connects TRBV27 to TRBJ2-7; D is possibly TRBD1 (6 bases). V lost 3 bases and J 7 bases, leaving 13 bases between the germline ends. CDR3 size: 13 residues. CDR1 and CDR2 (germline): MNHEY, SMNVEV (reference sequence). CDR3 residues: CASSLQGNSEQYF. The CDR3 nucleotides read TGTGCCAGCAGTTTGCAGGGGAACTCGGAGCAGTACTTC.

The chain carries TRBV27 and TRBJ2-2; 10 bases fit TRBD1. Losses at the gene ends were 4 bases for V and 3 bases for J; bases not matched to a gene: 2. This CDR3 comprises 15 residues. Germline values: CDR1 MNHEY, CDR2 SMNVEV (reference sequence). The CDR3 DNA is TGTGCCAGCAGTTCGACAGGGGGCCACACCGGGGAGCTGTTTTTT. It encodes CASSSTGGHTGELFF.

This rearrangement joins TRBV4-1 to TRBJ2-7; 14 bases match TRBD2. The CDR3 is 16 amino acids. The germline CDR1 and CDR2 sequences are MGHRA and YSYEKL. Losses at the gene ends were 0 bases for V and 4 bases for J; bases not matched to a gene: 2. This CDR3 reads CASSQERTSGGYEQYF. DNA for the CDR3: TGCGCCAGCAGCCAAGAGCGGACTAGCGGGGGGTACGAGCAGTACTTC.